This T cell receptor (beta chain) stems from a study of T-cell memory formation after mild COVID-19. Across the whole study: TCR clusters were mostly donor specific.

This CDR3 has 17 amino acids. Losses at the gene ends were 5 bases for V and 5 bases for J; bases not matched to a gene: 15. Germline loops: CDR1 SGHTA, CDR2 FQGTGA. Worth noting for this clonotype: The target antigen is unknown.

Study-level points and caveats: A subset of responding clones appeared in pre-infection memory, suggesting cross-reactive memory joined. Later expanders leaned CD4+, whereas day 15 to 85 contracting clones were balanced CD4/CD8. CM and EM subsets held most contracting CD4+ clones; EMRA held CD8+ ones.

TCRdb processed the 5' RACE reads anew with MiXCR; each CDR3 protein has one entry. The sample holds more than 450,000 distinct CDR3 sequences, 15% to 20% seen once. The TCR originated in an adult woman who had mild COVID-19 (a few samples of this study predate the infection). Cell type and time point are not known. Sequenced material: PBMCs or a T cell subset sorted from them (not recorded which). The rearrangement links TRBV7-3 to TRBJ2-3; 8 bases line up with TRBD2. CDR3 loop: CASSTEGARGAIDTQYF. As DNA, the CDR3 is TGTGCCAGCAGCACCGAGGGCGCGCGGGGGGCTATAGATACGCAGTATTTT.